This entry describes one T cell receptor (beta chain). Its antigen is not known. This specimen comes from a study of T cell responses to AZD1222 COVID-19 vaccine. Regarding the study as a whole: Most donors were white British, females outnumbered males, and clonal diversity was possibly underestimated. The CD4 TCRs associated with vaccination extended across spike and predominated at 160-218 and 743-854. Among AZD1222 vaccinees, only 5 or 6 were seropositive at baseline. Close to half of all spike-specific TCRs reportedly target regions of the variants that are unmutated.

Germline V lookup: CDR1 SQVTM, CDR2 ANQGSEA. This CDR3 has 12 amino acids. V was shortened by 4 bases and J by 7 bases, with 13 bases between the two germline ends. TCRdb's table, derived via immunoSEQ multiplex PCR, lists solely in-frame clones and lacks some. This table holds some 110,000 clones, approximately 85% found once. Here the sequenced sample was peripheral blood, taken on day 0 of MenACWY control vaccination. The sequence was collected from an adult in good health. The V gene is TRBV29-1, the J gene TRBJ1-2, with D possibly being TRBD1 (5 bases). CDR3 amino acids: CSVVGDRAGYTF. DNA for the CDR3: TGCAGCGTTGTGGGGGACCGGGCTGGCTACACCTTC.